These 5 T cell receptor beta chains were sequenced from one sample in a study of T-cell reconstitution after alpha-beta-depleted transplantation in children. It was with unique molecular identifiers that the TCRbeta library was prepared. TCRdb ran MiXCR on the PCR reads and lists one entry per CDR3 protein. The sample holds 450,000 to 600,000 distinct CDR3 sequences, 32% seen once. This material consisted of PBMCs from the stem cell graft donor, taken from the stem cell graft. The receptors originated from a human donor who donated a stem cell graft to a child with aplastic anemia.

This chain uses TRBV7-9 with TRBJ2-7; D uncertain. The germline V gene has CDR1 SEHNR and CDR2 FQNEAQ (reference sequence). V was trimmed by 1 base and J by 2 bases, leaving 9 bases between them. CDR3 length: 14 amino acids. The CDR3, as DNA: TGTGCCAGCAGCTTAGTTCCCTCCCCCTACGAGCAGTACTTC. This encodes CASSLVPSPYEQYF.

This clonotype has just a few counts. CDR3 nucleotides: TGTGCCAGCAGTTTGGTTGCGGTGGATGGCTACACCTTC. Amino acid sequence: CASSLVAVDGYTF. J is TRBJ1-2 and V is TRBV12-3 or TRBV12-4; D uncertain. This CDR3 is built from 13 residues. V dropped 3 bases and J dropped 6 bases, with 11 bases sitting between them.

This clonotype was seen a handful of times. The rearrangement links TRBV4-1 to TRBJ1-1, with 10 positions matching TRBD1. The V gene end was trimmed by 3 bases and the J gene end by 5 bases; junction bases not matched to a gene: 3. The CDR3 extends over 14 amino acids. Germline V lookup: CDR1 MGHRA, CDR2 YSYEKL. The CDR3 coding sequence is TGCGCCAGCAGCCACGGGACAGGGGTAACTGAAGCTTTCTTT. It specifies CASSHGTGVTEAFF.

The chain recombines TRBV20-1 with TRBJ2-1; D is uncertain. V lost 2 bases and J 8 bases, leaving 7 bases between the germline ends. The CDR3 runs to 11 residues. Per the germline V gene, CDR1 is DFQATT and CDR2 is SNEGSKA (reference sequence). The DNA of the CDR3 is TGCAGTGCTAGAAGGAGCCATGAGCAGTTCTTC. It codes for CSARRSHEQFF.

The rearrangement links TRBV11-3 to TRBJ2-1; 14 bases fit TRBD2. V shed 5 bases, J shed 7 bases, and the junction held 10 bases outside the gene matches. CDR1 and CDR2 (germline): SGHNT, YENEEA. This CDR3 contains 17 residues. The CDR3 protein is CASSLRLAGGPANEQFF. In DNA, the CDR3 is TGTGCCAGCAGCCTCAGACTAGCGGGAGGGCCAGCGAATGAGCAGTTCTTC.